The sequence of this TCR beta chain was determined in a study of T cell responses to AZD1222 COVID-19 vaccine. Points from the study as a whole: Across spike, vaccine-associated CD4 TCRs were found, dominant at 160-218 and 743-854. Clonal diversity may have been underestimated, and the donors were mostly white British, with more females than males. Vaccination with two AZD1222 doses was followed by a rise in Spike-specific TCR breadth and depth. No day 14 peak samples; only post-peak repertoires were characterized.

Losses at the gene ends were 11 bases for V and 6 bases for J; bases not matched to a gene: 14. In germline, CDR1 is MNHEY, CDR2 SVGAGI. The CDR3 has 15 residues. TCRdb's table, derived via immunoSEQ multiplex PCR, lists solely in-frame clones and lacks some. The sample carries 150,000 to 200,000 clones, around nine tenths recorded once. Notes on this clone: What it recognizes is unknown.

Specimen: peripheral blood, collected on day 0 of AZD1222 vaccination. The chain uses TRBV6-5 and TRBJ2-2, with 8 positions matching TRBD1. The sequence came from an adult in good health. CDR3 sequence reads: CAGTTGQGASGELFF. The CDR3 DNA reads as TGTGCCGGCACCACGGGCCAGGGGGCGTCCGGGGAGCTGTTTTTT.